The clone carrying this T cell receptor (beta chain) was picked up a small number of times. Its antigen remains unknown. The ends lost 5 bases at V and 6 bases at J; junction bases unmatched: 3. The CDR3 runs 14 residues. CDR1 is KGHSH and CDR2 is LQKENI in the germline V gene. The PCR made use of 60 Vbeta and 13 Jbeta primers. Assay used: immunoSEQ multiplex PCR; TCRdb lists only in-frame clones, some missing. Of roughly 97,000 clones in the sample, roughly a tenth were seen once. The data stem from a study of cytomegalovirus exposure and HLA in healthy donors. Study-wide results and limits: Altogether, 150 to 200 TCR beta chains were recorded as cytomegalovirus-associated. Certain indistinguishable V segments, among them TRBV6-2 and TRBV6-3, were excluded.

The sample comprised PBMCs. This TCR was recovered from a man aged 35-49 years in good health and CMV-seropositive. This chain connects TRBV18 to TRBJ1-4; TRBD1 agrees at 10 bases. CDR3 in amino acids: CASSGQGGHEKLFF. In DNA form, the CDR3 reads TGTGCCAGCTCAGGACAGGGGGGACATGAAAAACTGTTTTTT. Looking up the rest from reference TRBV18 and TRBJ1-4 gives the full variable domain: NAGVMQNPRHLVRRRGQEARLRCSPMKGHSHVYWYRQLPEEGLKFMVYLQKENIIDESGMPKERFSAEFPKEGPSILRIQQVVRGDSAAYFCASSGQGGHEKLFFGSGTQLSVL.